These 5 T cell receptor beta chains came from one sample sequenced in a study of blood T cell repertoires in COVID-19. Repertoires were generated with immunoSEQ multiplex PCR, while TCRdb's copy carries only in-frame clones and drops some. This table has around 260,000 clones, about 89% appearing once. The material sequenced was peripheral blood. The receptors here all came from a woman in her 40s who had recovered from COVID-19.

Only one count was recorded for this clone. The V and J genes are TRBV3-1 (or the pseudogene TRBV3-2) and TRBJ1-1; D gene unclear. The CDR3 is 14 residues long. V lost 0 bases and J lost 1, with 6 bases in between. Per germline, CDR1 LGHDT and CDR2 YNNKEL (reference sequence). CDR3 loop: CASSQEASNTEAFF. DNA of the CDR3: TGTGCCAGCAGCCAAGAGGCATCGAACACTGAAGCTTTCTTT.

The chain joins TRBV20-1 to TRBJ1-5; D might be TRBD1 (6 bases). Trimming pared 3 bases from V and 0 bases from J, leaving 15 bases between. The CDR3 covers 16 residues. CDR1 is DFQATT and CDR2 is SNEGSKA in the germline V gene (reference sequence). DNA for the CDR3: TGCAGTGCTAGTCCACAGGGCACCCTTAGCAATCAGCCCCAGCATTTT. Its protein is CSASPQGTLSNQPQHF.

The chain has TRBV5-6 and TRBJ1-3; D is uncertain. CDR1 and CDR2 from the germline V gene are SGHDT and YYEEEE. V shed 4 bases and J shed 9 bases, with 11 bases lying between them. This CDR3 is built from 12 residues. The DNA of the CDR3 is TGTGCCAGCAGCCAGTTAGGAGGCACCATATATTTT. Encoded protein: CASSQLGGTIYF.

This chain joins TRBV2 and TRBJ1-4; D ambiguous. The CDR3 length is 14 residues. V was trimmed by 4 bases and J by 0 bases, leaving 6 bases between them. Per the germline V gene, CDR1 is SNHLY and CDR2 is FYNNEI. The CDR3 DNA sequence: TGTGCCAGCAGTGGGCAGGCAACTAATGAAAAACTGTTTTTT. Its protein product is CASSGQATNEKLFF.

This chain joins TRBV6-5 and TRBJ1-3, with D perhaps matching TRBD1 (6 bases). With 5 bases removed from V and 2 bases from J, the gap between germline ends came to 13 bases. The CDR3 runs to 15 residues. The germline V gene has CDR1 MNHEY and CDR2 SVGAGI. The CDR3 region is CASSREGDPGNTIYF. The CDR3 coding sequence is TGTGCCAGCAGTAGAGAGGGGGATCCTGGAAACACCATATATTTT.